The present T cell receptor (beta chain) was sequenced within a study of blood T cells in healthy people across ages. Germline assignment: CDR1 SEHNR and CDR2 FQNEAQ (reference sequence). The CDR3 sequence is 13 residues long. V shed 1 base and J shed 5 bases, with 7 bases lying between them. Sample-barcoded 5' priming and a J-beta primer mix drove a second PCR of 7 to 11 cycles. Tags on each cDNA molecule came from a template-switch adaptor with 12 random nucleotides. MiXCR was run by TCRdb on the 5' RACE reads, yielding one entry per CDR3 protein. The table lists around 870,000 distinct CDR3 sequences, around 26% of them singletons. This clonotype was picked up many times.

The V and J genes are TRBV7-9 and TRBJ2-3; no definite D call. Sequenced material: blood. The clonotype was recovered from a woman aged 80 or older in good health. This chain's CDR3 is CASSLGSVDTQYF. For the CDR3, the DNA is TGTGCCAGCAGCTTAGGTTCCGTAGATACGCAGTATTTT.